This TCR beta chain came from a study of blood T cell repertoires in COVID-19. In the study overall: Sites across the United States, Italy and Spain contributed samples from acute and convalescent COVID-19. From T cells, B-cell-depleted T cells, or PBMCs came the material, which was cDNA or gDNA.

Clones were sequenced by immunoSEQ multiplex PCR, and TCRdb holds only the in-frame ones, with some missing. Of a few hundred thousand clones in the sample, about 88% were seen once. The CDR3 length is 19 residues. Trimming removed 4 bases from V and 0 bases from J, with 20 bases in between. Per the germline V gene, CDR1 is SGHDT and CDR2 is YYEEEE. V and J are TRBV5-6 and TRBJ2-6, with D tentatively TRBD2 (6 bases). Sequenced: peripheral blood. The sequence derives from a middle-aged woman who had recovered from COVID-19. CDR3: CASSLGPGGMNSGANVLTF. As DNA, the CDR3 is TGTGCCAGCAGCCTTGGGCCTGGGGGGATGAACTCTGGGGCCAACGTCCTGACTTTC.